This is a list of T cell receptor beta chains from one sample in a study of OX40 agonist ivuxolimab in advanced cancers. Assay: immunoSEQ multiplex PCR; the TCRdb copy retains only in-frame clones and omits some. The data contain some 64,000 clones, roughly nine tenths of them singletons. The starting material was CD4+ or CD8+ T cells sorted from blood, obtained in a trial of the OX40 agonist ivuxolimab. These receptors originate from an adult with an advanced solid tumor such as melanoma, head and neck, liver or kidney cancer. The CDR3 runs from the conserved cysteine through the conserved F or W. The D gene is left open where the match is weak. Size is omitted from some rows. Given values are once, few, many or a class for expanded clones.

abundance: -; j_gene: TRBJ2-3; d_gene: -; v_gene: TRBV19; CDR3aa: CASRALEREYF; CDR3nt: TGTGCCAGTCGGGCCCTAGAGCGGGAGTATTTT
abundance: once; j_gene: TRBJ2-3; d_gene: -; v_gene: TRBV4-2; CDR3aa: CASSRDERTDTQYF; CDR3nt: TGTGCCAGCAGCCGAGACGAACGCACAGATACGCAGTATTTT
abundance: few; j_gene: TRBJ1-5; d_gene: -; v_gene: TRBV19; CDR3aa: CASSVGNQPQHF; CDR3nt: TGTGCCAGTAGTGTGGGGAATCAGCCCCAGCATTTT
abundance: -; j_gene: TRBJ2-1; d_gene: -; v_gene: TRBV7-9; CDR3aa: CASSRTQQFF; CDR3nt: TGTGCCAGCAGCCGAACCCAGCAGTTCTTC
abundance: -; j_gene: TRBJ2-1; d_gene: -; v_gene: TRBV19; CDR3aa: CASSISKGSYNEQFF; CDR3nt: TGTGCCAGTAGTATATCTAAGGGCTCCTACAATGAGCAGTTCTTC
abundance: once; j_gene: TRBJ2-3; d_gene: TRBD2; v_gene: TRBV27; CDR3aa: CASSRTSGSTDTQYF; CDR3nt: TGTGCCAGCAGCCGGACTAGCGGGAGCACAGATACGCAGTATTTT
abundance: -; j_gene: TRBJ2-7; d_gene: TRBD2; v_gene: TRBV28; CDR3aa: CASSGTSGEGQYF; CDR3nt: TGTGCCAGCAGTGGGACTAGCGGGGAAGGGCAGTACTTC
abundance: -; j_gene: TRBJ1-1; d_gene: -; v_gene: TRBV28; CDR3aa: CASSLLADRRPFF; CDR3nt: TGTGCCAGCAGTTTATTGGCGGACAGAAGGCCTTTCTTT
abundance: -; j_gene: TRBJ2-2; d_gene: -; v_gene: TRBV5-1; CDR3aa: CASSFGAAGTGELFF; CDR3nt: TGCGCCAGCAGCTTTGGGGCTGCGGGGACCGGGGAGCTGTTTTTT
abundance: -; j_gene: TRBJ1-4; d_gene: -; v_gene: TRBV9; CDR3aa: CASSVRNSINEKLFF; CDR3nt: TGTGCCAGCAGCGTCCGGAACAGTATTAATGAAAAACTGTTTTTT
abundance: -; j_gene: TRBJ2-7; d_gene: TRBD1; v_gene: TRBV15; CDR3aa: CATSRERQGYEQYF; CDR3nt: TGTGCCACCAGCAGAGAACGACAGGGCTACGAGCAGTACTTC
abundance: -; j_gene: TRBJ2-7; d_gene: -; v_gene: TRBV2; CDR3aa: CASSEVSVGEQYF; CDR3nt: TGTGCCAGCAGTGAAGTGTCAGTTGGGGAGCAGTACTTC
abundance: -; j_gene: TRBJ1-2; d_gene: -; v_gene: TRBV7-8; CDR3aa: CASSLVGGLGNGYTF; CDR3nt: TGTGCCAGCAGCTTAGTCGGAGGGCTGGGGAATGGCTACACCTTC
abundance: -; j_gene: TRBJ2-1; d_gene: TRBD2; v_gene: TRBV5-5; CDR3aa: CASSLRLAGINEQFF; CDR3nt: TGTGCCAGCAGCTTGCGGCTAGCGGGAATTAATGAGCAGTTCTTC
abundance: once; j_gene: TRBJ1-3; d_gene: TRBD1; v_gene: TRBV6-5; CDR3aa: CASSSPQGAYGNTIYF; CDR3nt: TGTGCCAGCAGTTCCCCCCAGGGGGCTTATGGAAACACCATATATTTT
abundance: -; j_gene: TRBJ2-1; d_gene: -; v_gene: TRBV6-1; CDR3aa: CASSDPGDWTTRPNEQFF; CDR3nt: TGTGCCAGCAGTGACCCAGGGGATTGGACTACACGTCCCAATGAGCAGTTCTTC
abundance: -; j_gene: TRBJ2-6; d_gene: -; v_gene: TRBV27; CDR3aa: CASSLMAAGANVLTF; CDR3nt: TGTGCCAGCAGTTTGATGGCGGCCGGGGCCAACGTCCTGACTTTC
abundance: -; j_gene: TRBJ2-7; d_gene: TRBD2; v_gene: TRBV7-2; CDR3aa: CASSLVPATSAEQYF; CDR3nt: TGTGCCAGCAGCTTAGTTCCAGCTACTAGCGCCGAGCAGTACTTC
abundance: -; j_gene: TRBJ1-1; d_gene: -; v_gene: TRBV7-8; CDR3aa: CASSLEFGATEAFF; CDR3nt: TGTGCCAGCAGCTTAGAATTCGGGGCCACTGAAGCTTTCTTT
abundance: -; j_gene: TRBJ2-1; d_gene: TRBD2; v_gene: TRBV2; CDR3aa: CASSGLPAGVRSNEQFF; CDR3nt: TGTGCCAGCAGTGGACTTCCAGCGGGAGTGAGGTCGAATGAGCAGTTCTTC
abundance: -; j_gene: TRBJ1-4; d_gene: -; v_gene: TRBV5-1; CDR3aa: CASSPSDRRNEKLFF; CDR3nt: TGCGCCAGCAGCCCTTCGGACAGAAGGAATGAAAAACTGTTTTTT
abundance: -; j_gene: TRBJ2-2; d_gene: TRBD1; v_gene: TRBV28; CDR3aa: CASSFFGQGAGELFF; CDR3nt: TGTGCCAGCAGTTTCTTCGGACAGGGAGCAGGGGAGCTGTTTTTT
abundance: -; j_gene: TRBJ2-4; d_gene: -; v_gene: TRBV19; CDR3aa: CASRPTAAPKNIQYF; CDR3nt: TGTGCCAGTAGACCTACAGCGGCCCCCAAAAACATTCAGTACTTC
abundance: -; j_gene: TRBJ2-6; d_gene: -; v_gene: TRBV28; CDR3aa: CASSLSGAGANVLTF; CDR3nt: TGTGCCAGCAGTTTATCTGGGGCTGGGGCCAACGTCCTGACTTTC
abundance: -; j_gene: TRBJ1-2; d_gene: TRBD1; v_gene: TRBV30; CDR3aa: CAWGQQGNYGYTF; CDR3nt: TGTGCCTGGGGCCAACAGGGGAACTATGGCTACACCTTC
abundance: -; j_gene: TRBJ2-3; d_gene: TRBD2; v_gene: TRBV10-1; CDR3aa: CASSEDPGTNTDTQYF; CDR3nt: TGCGCCAGCAGTGAGGACCCCGGGACTAACACAGATACGCAGTATTTT
abundance: -; j_gene: TRBJ1-1; d_gene: -; v_gene: TRBV30; CDR3aa: CAGEVQMNTEAFF; CDR3nt: TGTGCGGGGGAGGTACAGATGAACACTGAAGCTTTCTTT
abundance: -; j_gene: TRBJ2-7; d_gene: TRBD2; v_gene: TRBV11-2; CDR3aa: CASSLSPGGPYEQYF; CDR3nt: TGTGCCAGCAGCTTAAGCCCGGGAGGTCCCTACGAGCAGTACTTC
abundance: -; j_gene: TRBJ2-7; d_gene: -; v_gene: TRBV9; CDR3aa: CASSPGRDYEQYF; CDR3nt: TGTGCCAGCAGCCCCGGACGGGACTACGAGCAGTACTTC
abundance: -; j_gene: TRBJ2-1; d_gene: TRBD2; v_gene: TRBV19; CDR3aa: CASSIPSGSRNEQFF; CDR3nt: TGTGCCAGTAGTATCCCCAGCGGGAGTCGGAATGAGCAGTTCTTC
abundance: -; j_gene: TRBJ2-7; d_gene: -; v_gene: TRBV27; CDR3aa: CASSPEVENSRSYEQYF; CDR3nt: TGTGCCAGCAGTCCCGAGGTCGAGAACAGCCGCTCCTACGAGCAGTACTTC
abundance: -; j_gene: TRBJ2-2; d_gene: -; v_gene: TRBV2; CDR3aa: CASSINRELFF; CDR3nt: TGTGCCAGCTCTATTAATAGGGAGCTGTTTTTT
abundance: -; j_gene: TRBJ2-7; d_gene: TRBD2; v_gene: TRBV6-5; CDR3aa: CASQGLAVQYF; CDR3nt: TGTGCCAGCCAGGGACTAGCCGTGCAGTACTTC
abundance: once; j_gene: TRBJ2-1; d_gene: TRBD1; v_gene: TRBV7-3; CDR3aa: CASSSGQVGEQFF; CDR3nt: TGTGCCAGCAGCTCTGGACAGGTGGGTGAGCAGTTCTTC
abundance: -; j_gene: TRBJ2-4; d_gene: -; v_gene: TRBV7-9; CDR3aa: CASSFQGAKNIQYF; CDR3nt: TGTGCCAGCAGCTTTCAGGGAGCCAAAAACATTCAGTACTTC
abundance: -; j_gene: TRBJ2-7; d_gene: TRBD2; v_gene: TRBV14; CDR3aa: CASSQDYAGGIEQYF; CDR3nt: TGTGCCAGCAGCCAAGATTACGCGGGGGGGATCGAGCAGTACTTC
abundance: -; j_gene: TRBJ2-2; d_gene: TRBD2; v_gene: TRBV7-2; CDR3aa: CASSRTSGRSGELFF; CDR3nt: TGTGCCAGCAGCAGGACTAGCGGGAGAAGCGGGGAGCTGTTTTTT
abundance: -; j_gene: TRBJ2-5; d_gene: TRBD2; v_gene: TRBV9; CDR3aa: CASSVSGRAIETQYF; CDR3nt: TGTGCCAGCAGCGTAAGCGGGAGGGCCATAGAGACCCAGTACTTC
abundance: -; j_gene: TRBJ2-5; d_gene: TRBD2; v_gene: TRBV5-1; CDR3aa: CASSLSGLGVQETQYF; CDR3nt: TGCGCCAGCAGCCTTAGCGGGTTGGGGGTCCAAGAGACCCAGTACTTC
abundance: -; j_gene: TRBJ2-5; d_gene: -; v_gene: TRBV5-4; CDR3aa: CASSFSRGETQYF; CDR3nt: TGTGCCAGCAGCTTCTCCAGGGGTGAGACCCAGTACTTC
abundance: -; j_gene: TRBJ2-3; d_gene: TRBD2; v_gene: TRBV7-9; CDR3aa: CASSFATGTSWGDTQYF; CDR3nt: TGTGCCAGCAGCTTTGCGACCGGGACTAGCTGGGGAGATACGCAGTATTTT
abundance: -; j_gene: TRBJ2-7; d_gene: TRBD1; v_gene: TRBV28; CDR3aa: CASTHSTGSTYEQYF; CDR3nt: TGTGCCAGCACCCACTCGACAGGGTCAACCTACGAGCAGTACTTC
abundance: -; j_gene: TRBJ1-1; d_gene: -; v_gene: TRBV28; CDR3aa: CASVRTRNTEAFF; CDR3nt: TGTGCCAGCGTCAGGACACGGAACACTGAAGCTTTCTTT
abundance: few; j_gene: TRBJ2-7; d_gene: -; v_gene: TRBV10-1; CDR3aa: CASSPELIGEQYF; CDR3nt: TGCGCCAGCAGCCCCGAACTTATAGGCGAGCAGTACTTC
abundance: once; j_gene: TRBJ2-1; d_gene: TRBD1; v_gene: TRBV5-1; CDR3aa: CASSTAPGTGTEQFF; CDR3nt: TGCGCCAGCAGCACCGCCCCGGGGACAGGGACTGAGCAGTTCTTC
abundance: -; j_gene: TRBJ2-2; d_gene: -; v_gene: TRBV7-9; CDR3aa: CASSLLRGPTGELFF; CDR3nt: TGTGCCAGCAGCTTATTAAGGGGTCCCACCGGGGAGCTGTTTTTT
abundance: -; j_gene: TRBJ1-3; d_gene: -; v_gene: TRBV6-5; CDR3aa: CASSYSEGSGNTIYF; CDR3nt: TGTGCCAGCAGTTACTCCGAGGGCTCTGGAAACACCATATATTTT
abundance: -; j_gene: TRBJ2-3; d_gene: -; v_gene: TRBV29-1; CDR3aa: CSAEGQTDTQYF; CDR3nt: TGCAGCGCGGAAGGACAGACAGATACGCAGTATTTT
abundance: -; j_gene: TRBJ2-1; d_gene: TRBD2; v_gene: TRBV13; CDR3aa: CASSPRRAGVSNEQFF; CDR3nt: TGTGCCAGCAGCCCCAGGAGAGCGGGAGTTTCCAATGAGCAGTTCTTC
abundance: -; j_gene: TRBJ2-1; d_gene: -; v_gene: TRBV7-9; CDR3aa: CASGSGGFNEQFF; CDR3nt: TGTGCCAGCGGCTCCGGCGGATTTAATGAGCAGTTCTTC
abundance: -; j_gene: TRBJ2-2; d_gene: -; v_gene: TRBV4-2; CDR3aa: CASSQGGRQPTGELFF; CDR3nt: TGTGCCAGCAGCCAAGGGGGACGACAACCCACCGGGGAGCTGTTTTTT
abundance: -; j_gene: TRBJ1-1; d_gene: TRBD1; v_gene: TRBV27; CDR3aa: CASSFHRGMNTEAFF; CDR3nt: TGTGCCAGCAGTTTCCACAGGGGGATGAACACTGAAGCTTTCTTT
abundance: -; j_gene: TRBJ2-7; d_gene: -; v_gene: TRBV10-1; CDR3aa: CASSESGSGLAQYF; CDR3nt: TGCGCCAGCAGTGAGTCGGGGTCAGGGCTCGCGCAGTACTTC
abundance: once; j_gene: TRBJ2-5; d_gene: -; v_gene: TRBV7-3; CDR3aa: CASSWDLRETQYF; CDR3nt: TGTGCCAGCAGCTGGGATTTAAGAGAGACCCAGTACTTC
abundance: -; j_gene: TRBJ2-5; d_gene: -; v_gene: TRBV6-5; CDR3aa: CASSYQGKETQYF; CDR3nt: TGTGCCAGCAGTTACCAGGGGAAAGAGACCCAGTACTTC
abundance: -; j_gene: TRBJ1-1; d_gene: -; v_gene: TRBV28; CDR3aa: CASSLRQMNTEAFF; CDR3nt: TGTGCCAGCAGTTTGCGGCAGATGAACACTGAAGCTTTCTTT